The T cell receptor (beta chain) under discussion was sequenced for a study of early T cells in non-severe SARS-CoV-2 infection. Overall study: Investigators sequenced bulk RNA drawn from unsorted whole blood, and chains remained unpaired.

TCRdb called the 5' RACE reads again in MiXCR, with one record for every CDR3 protein. This sample carries 80,000 to 95,000 distinct CDR3 sequences, over 15% of them seen once, and the ten largest clones take about 4.7%. Trimming removed 1 base from V and 3 bases from J, with 4 bases in between. CDR3 length: 13 amino acids. As for this clonotype: Its matching antigen is unknown.

Broader study findings: Comparison of clonotypes with VDJdb favored anti-spike CD8 responses while missing private and CD4 specificities.

The chain joins TRBV12-3 or TRBV12-4 to TRBJ1-5; no clear D. Sequencing used whole blood, obtained at baseline. This receptor was identified in an adult who was a healthcare worker with PCR-confirmed SARS-CoV-2 infection or an uninfected control (not recorded which). The CDR3 loop is CASSLGTNQPQHF. The DNA of the CDR3 is TGTGCCAGCAGTTTAGGTACCAATCAGCCCCAGCATTTT.